A single sample gave rise to the 5 T cell receptor beta chains below, sequenced in a study of radiotherapy plus CTLA-4 blockade in lung cancer. Clones were read by immunoSEQ multiplex PCR, and TCRdb kept only the in-frame ones, dropping some. The table lists 30,000 to 50,000 clones, roughly three quarters of them singletons. The specimen was peripheral blood, collected from a patient treated with radiotherapy plus ipilimumab. Source of these receptors: a human donor with non-small cell lung cancer that progressed on radiotherapy plus ipilimumab.

The rearrangement joins TRBV5-6 to TRBJ2-5; 9 positions agree with TRBD1. With V trimmed by 2 bases and J by 1 base, 6 bases remained unmatched. This CDR3 comprises 16 residues. Germline loops: CDR1 SGHDT, CDR2 YYEEEE. The CDR3 bases are TGTGCCAGCAGCTTTAAACAGACAGGGGGCCAAGAGACCCAGTACTTC. Translated: CASSFKQTGGQETQYF. The variable domain in full, with the rest retrieved from reference TRBV5-6 and TRBJ2-5, is DAGVTQSPTHLIKTRGQQVTLRCSPKSGHDTVSWYQQALGQGPQFIFQYYEEEERQRGNFPDRFSGHQFPNYSSELNVNALLLGDSALYLCASSFKQTGGQETQYFGPGTRLLVL.

This chain joins TRBV5-1 and TRBJ1-4, with D perhaps matching TRBD1 (6 bases). The V and J ends lost 4 bases and 5 bases respectively, with 12 bases between them. Per the germline V gene, CDR1 is SGHRS and CDR2 is YFSETQ. The CDR3 covers 14 residues. The CDR3 here is CASSQGSGNEKLFF. CDR3 nucleotides: TGCGCCAGCAGCCAGGGGTCCGGGAATGAAAAACTGTTTTTT.

The chain combines TRBV6-5 with TRBJ2-1, with 7 bases identical to TRBD1. CDR1 and CDR2 from the germline V gene are MNHEY and SVGAGI. Trimming at V came to 7 bases and at J to 5 bases, leaving 5 bases not matched to a gene. The CDR3 runs to 13 residues. The CDR3: CASTGTVNNEQFF. The CDR3 DNA reads TGTGCCAGCACCGGGACAGTAAACAATGAGCAGTTCTTC.

A note on this clone: One junction end does not reproduce the germline sequence, and a read error may be involved. The chain combines TRBV10-2 with TRBJ1-2, with TRBD1 matching over 7 bases. The germline gives CDR1 WSHSY, CDR2 SAAADI. This CDR3 spans 17 amino acids. CDR3 DNA: TGCGCCAGCAGTCAGTCGTGGGACAGCCCGAATACCTATGGCTACACCTTC. Translated, it gives CASSQSWDSPNTYGYTF.

The chain combines TRBV18 with TRBJ1-1, with a tentative D call TRBD1 (5 bases). Trimming pared 3 bases from V and 3 bases from J, leaving 29 bases between. CDR3 length: 20 residues. Germline CDR1 reads KGHSH; CDR2 reads LQKENI. The CDR3 DNA reads as TGTGCCAGCTCACCTTCGTTCCAATTTTCGTCCCGGACACTTGACACTGAAGCTTTCTTT. This translates into CASSPSFQFSSRTLDTEAFF. The full variable domain, with the rest looked up from reference TRBV18 and TRBJ1-1, is NAGVMQNPRHLVRRRGQEARLRCSPMKGHSHVYWYRQLPEEGLKFMVYLQKENIIDESGMPKERFSAEFPKEGPSILRIQQVVRGDSAAYFCASSPSFQFSSRTLDTEAFFGQGTRLTVV.